This TCR beta chain was sequenced in a study of response to subunit inactivated influenza vaccine. Only a few counts were recorded for this clonotype. No antigen is known for it. Study-wide results and caveats: Authors suggested few new T cells are recruited by each seasonal influenza vaccination.

CDR1 DFQATT and CDR2 SNEGSKA come from the germline V gene (reference sequence). Trimming left V 3 bases short and J 3 bases short, with 11 bases between. The CDR3 extends over 14 amino acids. TCRdb fed the RT-PCR reads into MiXCR, producing one record per CDR3 protein. The sample shows about 540,000 distinct CDR3 sequences, approximately 24% of them seen only once. Another study also made use of these data, one on T cells expressing NK-cell markers. This second study says: The authors made TCR beta cDNA libraries by 5'RACE template switching. This switching added a universal primer site and UMIs. Researchers got TCR beta repertoires out of sorted CD3+CD56+NKG2C+, CD3+CD56+NKG2C- and CD3+CD56-NKG2C+ T cells. Within several experiments, an anti-gamma-delta TCR antibody kept the sorting limited to alpha-beta TCR T cells. Expanded NKG2C+ T cell clones were not confirmed as HCMV-specific.

The starting material was CD4+ T cells sorted from PBMCs, obtained 11 to 12 days after vaccination. This receptor was identified in a man aged 50 or older who received an inactivated influenza vaccine. The chain links TRBV20-1 to TRBJ2-2, with a weak D call TRBD2 (5 bases). The CDR3 reads CSASRGVDTGELFF. For the CDR3, the DNA is TGCAGTGCTAGCCGGGGAGTGGACACCGGGGAGCTGTTTTTT.